The 15 T cell receptor beta chains presented below share a single source sample, sequenced in a study of blood T cells in healthy people across ages. Then a second PCR, running roughly 7 to 11 cycles, was carried out with a sample-barcoded 5' primer and a J-beta primer mix. MiXCR was run by TCRdb on the 5' RACE reads, yielding one entry per CDR3 protein. The sample contains roughly 800,000 distinct CDR3 sequences, under 40% of which appear only once. Sample: blood. Receptor source: a young man in good health.

A few counts support this clonotype. The chain recombines TRBV12-3 or TRBV12-4 with TRBJ2-1; D might be TRBD1 or TRBD2, each matching 6 bases. Trimming removed 5 bases at V and 7 bases at J, with 18 bases between. The CDR3 loop spans 15 amino acids. The CDR3 DNA reads as TGTGCCAGCAGTCCAGACCCTCGGGGGCCTAATGAGCAGTTCTTC. It translates to CASSPDPRGPNEQFF.

This clonotype was observed a few times. This chain connects TRBV29-1 to TRBJ2-2; the match to TRBD1 covers 9 bases. Germline V gives CDR1 SQVTM, CDR2 ANQGSEA. CDR3 size: 14 residues. The J segment lost 6 bases and the V segment lost 6 bases, leaving 8 bases of the junction unmatched. DNA for the CDR3: TGCAGCGTCGACTCCGGGACAGGGCCCGGGGAGCTGTTTTTT. It yields the protein CSVDSGTGPGELFF.

This clonotype was detected a few times. The chain couples TRBV7-2 to TRBJ1-1; 9 bases fit TRBD1. The CDR3 is made up of 14 amino acids. The V and J ends lost 5 bases and 5 bases, in that order; junction bases with no gene match: 6. The germline gives CDR1 SGHTA, CDR2 FQGNSA. The CDR3 region is CASSTRDRATEAFF. The DNA of the CDR3 is TGTGCCAGCAGCACCCGGGACAGGGCAACTGAAGCTTTCTTT.

V is TRBV7-9 and J is TRBJ1-1; D is uncertain. Trimming cost V 1 base and J 0 bases, with 9 bases left between them. Germline CDR1 reads SEHNR; CDR2 reads FQNEAQ (reference sequence). The CDR3 has 15 amino acids. This CDR3 is CASSLDGLLNTEAFF. CDR3 DNA sequence: TGTGCCAGCAGCTTAGACGGTCTACTGAACACTGAAGCTTTCTTT.

As for this clonotype: A junction boundary mismatches the germline segment, possibly from a read error. The gene calls are TRBV27 and TRBJ2-1, with unresolved D. This CDR3 contains 15 residues. From germline, CDR1 is MNHEY and CDR2 SMNVEV (reference sequence). The CDR3, as DNA: TGTGCCAGCAGTTTTGGACCTGTGGGGTGGGATGAGCAGTTGTTC. This codes for CASSFGPVGWDEQLF.

This clonotype was detected a few times. The chain couples TRBV20-1 to TRBJ2-7; maybe TRBD2 (6 bases). Germline loops: CDR1 DFQATT, CDR2 SNEGSKA (reference sequence). Trimming left V 5 bases short and J 0 bases short, with 14 bases between. The length of the CDR3 is 14 residues. CDR3 loop: CSAAGTASSYEQYF. The CDR3 coding sequence is TGCAGTGCTGCCGGGACTGCCAGCTCCTACGAGCAGTACTTC.

V gene TRBV12-3 or TRBV12-4 combines with J gene TRBJ1-2, with 11 bases fitting TRBD1. Trimming cost V 3 bases and J 5 bases; bases outside gene matches: 5. This CDR3 is built from 15 residues. CDR3 nucleotides: TGTGCCAGCAGTTTCGGGGACAGGGGGAGGTATGGCTACACCTTC. Translated, it gives CASSFGDRGRYGYTF.

CDR3 DNA: TGTGCCAGCGTCGTAGGGGTCTACGAGCAGTACTTC. Its translation is CASVVGVYEQYF. The J gene is TRBJ2-7, the V gene TRBV6-1; the D gene is possibly TRBD1 (5 bases). This CDR3 has 12 amino acids. The V and J ends lost 8 bases and 3 bases respectively, with 11 bases between them. Germline V gene data show CDR1 as MNHNS and CDR2 as SASEGT.

This clonotype has a handful of counts. The rearrangement uses TRBV10-3 and TRBJ2-3, with TRBD1 matching 8 bases. The V segment lost 10 bases and the J segment 5 bases; nucleotides outside the gene matches: 17. The CDR3 sequence is 16 residues long. Germline lookup yields CDR1 ENHRY and CDR2 SYGVKD. The CDR3 reads CANRAGHRGVGDTQYF. CDR3 nucleotides: TGTGCCAATCGAGCCGGACACAGGGGGGTTGGAGATACGCAGTATTTT.

The genes are TRBV7-9 and TRBJ2-7; 7 bases agree with TRBD1. This CDR3 is built from 14 residues. Germline CDR1 reads SEHNR; CDR2 reads FQNEAQ (reference sequence). The J segment lost 5 bases and the V segment lost 1 base, leaving 5 bases of the junction unmatched. DNA of the CDR3: TGTGCCAGCAGCTTAGGACAGGGCGTCCACGAGCAGTACTTC. This codes for CASSLGQGVHEQYF.

This chain joins TRBV7-2 and TRBJ2-1; D possibly corresponds to TRBD2 (5 bases). The CDR3 extends over 10 amino acids. Trimming shortened V by 5 bases and J by 10 bases, and 6 bases separated the two germline ends. Germline assignment: CDR1 SGHTA and CDR2 FQGNSA. The CDR3, as DNA: TGTGCCAGCAGCGGGGAGGAGCAGTTCTTC. Amino acids: CASSGEEQFF.

The V gene is TRBV4-1, the J gene TRBJ2-1, with 8 nucleotides matching TRBD1. Germline-derived CDR1 and CDR2 are MGHRA and YSYEKL. The CDR3 contains 17 residues. V lost 3 bases, J lost 4 bases, and 11 bases stayed unmatched. This CDR3 reads CASSHLPTTGGYNEQFF. As DNA, the CDR3 is TGCGCCAGCAGCCACCTCCCAACCACAGGGGGATACAATGAGCAGTTCTTC.

This clonotype was observed at least ten times. V gene TRBV25-1 combines with J gene TRBJ2-5; 7 bases match TRBD1. CDR1 is MGHDK and CDR2 is SYGVNS in the germline V gene. This CDR3 spans 14 amino acids. The trim removed 6 bases at V and 3 bases at J, leaving 7 bases unmatched. CDR3 protein: CASSLFGTEETQYF. For the CDR3, the DNA is TGTGCCAGCAGCCTCTTCGGGACAGAAGAGACCCAGTACTTC.

This clonotype was observed a single time. A much more abundant neighbour one base away suggests this may be a read error. The chain employs TRBV7-6 and TRBJ2-1, with D possibly TRBD1 on 5 matching bases. Germline assignment: CDR1 SGHVS and CDR2 FNYEAQ. The CDR3 spans 14 residues. Between the trimmed V and J ends, which lost 5 bases and 10 bases, there was a span of 18 bases. Here the CDR3 DNA reads TGTGCCAGCAGCCAGTCCCGACAGACCTACGAGCAGTTCTTC. As protein: CASSQSRQTYEQFF.

This clonotype was observed a handful of times. The V call is TRBV5-6, the J call TRBJ2-5, with 9 positions matching TRBD1. The V gene end was trimmed by 0 bases and the J gene end by 0 bases; junction bases not matched to a gene: 6. The CDR3 sequence is 17 residues long. The germline CDR1 and CDR2 sequences are SGHDT and YYEEEE. The CDR3 is CASSLVGQGLYQETQYF. As DNA, the CDR3 is TGTGCCAGCAGCTTGGTGGGACAGGGCCTCTACCAAGAGACCCAGTACTTC.